This TCR beta chain stems from a study of blood T cell repertoires in COVID-19. Overall study: PBMCs, B-cell-depleted T cells, or T cells provided the cDNA or gDNA that made up the material.

Here immunoSEQ multiplex PCR was the method, and the copy in TCRdb shows in-frame clones only, minus some. The sample contains around 260,000 clones, 80% to 90% of which appear only once. The CDR3 extends over 15 amino acids. The V end lost 7 bases, the J end lost 4 bases, and 19 bases lay between the germline ends. Germline lookup yields CDR1 MDHEN and CDR2 SYDVKM. The receptor's source is a man aged 60 to 69 with acute or convalescent COVID-19. The rearrangement uses TRBV28 and TRBJ2-5; a possible D gene is TRBD2 (6 bases). The specimen was peripheral blood. In nucleotides, the CDR3 is TGTGCCAGCACTAAAGGGAGGACTTGGATAGAGACCCAGTACTTC. Protein sequence: CASTKGRTWIETQYF.